The table lists the clone carrying this TCR beta chain with a few counts. These data are taken from a study of blood T cell repertoires in COVID-19. Only in-frame clones appear in the TCRdb table, and some are missing; sequencing was by immunoSEQ multiplex PCR. The sample carries over 200,000 clones, approximately 83% recorded once. This CDR3 region has 13 residues. The trim removed 4 bases at V and 3 bases at J, leaving 5 bases unmatched. CDR1 is SQVTM, CDR2 ANQGSEA, per germline. The sample taken for sequencing was peripheral blood. This receptor was identified in a man aged 50 or older with active or convalescent COVID-19. The V and J genes are TRBV29-1 and TRBJ2-7; 8 nucleotides agree with TRBD1. The CDR3 bases are TGCAGCGTTGTAGGACAGGGCTTCTACGAGCAGTACTTC. Translation gives CSVVGQGFYEQYF.